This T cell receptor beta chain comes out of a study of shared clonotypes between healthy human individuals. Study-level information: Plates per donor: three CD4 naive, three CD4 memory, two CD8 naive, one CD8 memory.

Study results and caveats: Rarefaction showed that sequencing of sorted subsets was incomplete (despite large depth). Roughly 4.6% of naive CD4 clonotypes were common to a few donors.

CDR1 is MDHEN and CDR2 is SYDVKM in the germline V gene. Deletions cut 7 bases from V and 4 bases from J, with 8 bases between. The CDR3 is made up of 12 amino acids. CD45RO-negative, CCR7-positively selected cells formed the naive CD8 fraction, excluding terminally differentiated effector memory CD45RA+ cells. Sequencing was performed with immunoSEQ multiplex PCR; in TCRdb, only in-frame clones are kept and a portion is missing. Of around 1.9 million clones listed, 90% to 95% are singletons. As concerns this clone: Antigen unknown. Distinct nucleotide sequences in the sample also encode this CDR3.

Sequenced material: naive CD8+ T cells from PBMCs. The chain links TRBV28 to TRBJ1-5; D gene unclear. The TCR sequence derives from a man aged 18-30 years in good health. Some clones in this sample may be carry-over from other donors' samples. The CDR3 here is CASTRGNQPQHF. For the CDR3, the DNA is TGTGCCAGCACTCGTGGGAATCAGCCCCAGCATTTT.